This T cell receptor (beta chain) came from a study of technical replicates of blood from a few donors. This clone appeared a single time. The CDR3 has 13 residues. CDR1 and CDR2 from the germline V gene are KGHSH and LQKENI. V dropped 0 bases and J dropped 8 bases, with 8 bases sitting between them. Assay: immunoSEQ multiplex PCR; the TCRdb copy retains only in-frame clones and omits some. The repertoire consists of around 100,000 clones, with about 95% occurring once and the leading ten covering 0.25% to 0.35%. The sequence was obtained from a human donor in good health. The sequenced sample consisted of T cells isolated from PBMCs. This chain uses TRBV18 with TRBJ2-1; no definite D call. Here the CDR3 DNA reads TGTGCCAGCTCACCACCCTTACTCTATGAGCAGTTCTTC. Protein product: CASSPPLLYEQFF.